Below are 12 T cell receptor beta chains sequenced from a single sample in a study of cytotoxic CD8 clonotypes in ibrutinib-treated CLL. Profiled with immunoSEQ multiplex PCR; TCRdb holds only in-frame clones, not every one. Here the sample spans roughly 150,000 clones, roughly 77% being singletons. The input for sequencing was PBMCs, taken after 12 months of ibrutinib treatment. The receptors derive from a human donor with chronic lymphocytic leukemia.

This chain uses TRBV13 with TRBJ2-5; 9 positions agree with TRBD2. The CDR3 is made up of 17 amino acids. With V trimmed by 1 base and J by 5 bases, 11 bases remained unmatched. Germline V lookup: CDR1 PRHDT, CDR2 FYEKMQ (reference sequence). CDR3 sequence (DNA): TGTGCCAGCAGCTTAGCCTTTGAGCGGGGGGCCAGGGAGACCCAGTACTTC. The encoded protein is CASSLAFERGARETQYF.

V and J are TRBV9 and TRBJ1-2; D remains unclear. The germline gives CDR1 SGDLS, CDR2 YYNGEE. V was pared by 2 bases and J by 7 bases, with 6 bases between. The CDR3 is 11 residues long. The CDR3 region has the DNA TGTGCCAGCAGCGTCCCGGGTGGCTACACCTTC. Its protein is CASSVPGGYTF.

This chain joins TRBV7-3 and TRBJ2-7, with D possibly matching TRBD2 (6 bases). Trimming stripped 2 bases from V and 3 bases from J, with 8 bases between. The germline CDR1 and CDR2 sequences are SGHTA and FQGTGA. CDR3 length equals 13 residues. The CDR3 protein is CASSLFGSYEQYF. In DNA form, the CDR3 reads TGTGCCAGCAGCTTATTCGGGAGCTACGAGCAGTACTTC. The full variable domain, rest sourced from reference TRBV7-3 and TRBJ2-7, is GAGVSQTPSNKVTEKGKYVELRCDPISGHTALYWYRQSLGQGPEFLIYFQGTGAADDSGLPNDRFFAVRPEGSVSTLKIQRTERGDSAVYLCASSLFGSYEQYFGPGTRLTVT.

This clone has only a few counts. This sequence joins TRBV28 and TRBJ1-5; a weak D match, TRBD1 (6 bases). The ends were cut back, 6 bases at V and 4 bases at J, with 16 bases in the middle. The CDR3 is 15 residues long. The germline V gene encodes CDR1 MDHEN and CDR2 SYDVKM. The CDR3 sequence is CASSRGAGLNQPQHF. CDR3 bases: TGTGCCAGCAGCCGGGGGGCAGGGCTTAATCAGCCCCAGCATTTT.

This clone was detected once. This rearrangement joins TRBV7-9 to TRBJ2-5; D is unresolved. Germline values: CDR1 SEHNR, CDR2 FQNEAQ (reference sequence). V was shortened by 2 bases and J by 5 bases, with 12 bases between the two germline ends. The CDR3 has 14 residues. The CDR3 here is CASSLRNADETQYF. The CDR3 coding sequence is TGTGCCAGCAGCTTACGAAACGCGGATGAGACCCAGTACTTC.

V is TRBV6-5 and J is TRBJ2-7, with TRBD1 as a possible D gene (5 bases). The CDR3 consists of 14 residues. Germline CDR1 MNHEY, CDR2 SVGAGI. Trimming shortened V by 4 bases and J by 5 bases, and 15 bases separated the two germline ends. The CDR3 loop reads CASSLVPGADEQYF. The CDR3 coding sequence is TGTGCCAGCAGTTTGGTTCCTGGGGCGGACGAGCAGTACTTC.

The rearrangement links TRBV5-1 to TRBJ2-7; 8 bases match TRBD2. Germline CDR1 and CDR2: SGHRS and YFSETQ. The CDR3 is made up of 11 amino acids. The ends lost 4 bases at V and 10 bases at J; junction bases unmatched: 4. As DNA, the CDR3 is TGCGCCAGCAGCCGGGAGGGCCAACAGTACTTC. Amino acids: CASSREGQQYF. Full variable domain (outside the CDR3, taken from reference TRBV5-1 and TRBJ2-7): KAGVTQTPRYLIKTRGQQVTLSCSPISGHRSVSWYQQTPGQGLQFLFEYFSETQRNKGNFPGRFSGRQFSNSRSEMNVSTLELGDSALYLCASSREGQQYFGPGTRLTVT.

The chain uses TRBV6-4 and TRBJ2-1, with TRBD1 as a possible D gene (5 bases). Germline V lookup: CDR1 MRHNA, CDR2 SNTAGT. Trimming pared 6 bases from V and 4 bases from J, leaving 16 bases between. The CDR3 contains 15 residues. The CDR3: CASSPGHNDYNEQFF. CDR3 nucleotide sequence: TGTGCCAGCAGCCCAGGACATAACGATTACAATGAGCAGTTCTTC.

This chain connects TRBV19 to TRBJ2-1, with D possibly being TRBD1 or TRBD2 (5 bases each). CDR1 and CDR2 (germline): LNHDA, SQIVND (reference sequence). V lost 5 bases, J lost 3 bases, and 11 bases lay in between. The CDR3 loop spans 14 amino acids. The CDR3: CASSGYGGYNEQFF. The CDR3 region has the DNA TGTGCCAGTAGTGGGTATGGGGGCTACAATGAGCAGTTCTTC.

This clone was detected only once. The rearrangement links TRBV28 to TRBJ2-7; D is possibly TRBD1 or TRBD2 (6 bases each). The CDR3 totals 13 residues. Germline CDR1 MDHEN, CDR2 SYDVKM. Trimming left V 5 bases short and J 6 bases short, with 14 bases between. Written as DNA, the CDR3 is TGTGCCAGCAGTCCCAGGGGAGCGGGCGAGCAGTACTTC. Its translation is CASSPRGAGEQYF.

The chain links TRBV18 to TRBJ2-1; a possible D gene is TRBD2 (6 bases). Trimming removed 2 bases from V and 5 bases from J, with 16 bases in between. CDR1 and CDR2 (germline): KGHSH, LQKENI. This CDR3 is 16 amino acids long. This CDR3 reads CASSPNIGTRNNEQFF. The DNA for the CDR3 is TGTGCCAGCTCACCAAATATCGGGACTCGCAACAATGAGCAGTTCTTC. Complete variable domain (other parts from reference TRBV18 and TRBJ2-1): NAGVMQNPRHLVRRRGQEARLRCSPMKGHSHVYWYRQLPEEGLKFMVYLQKENIIDESGMPKERFSAEFPKEGPSILRIQQVVRGDSAAYFCASSPNIGTRNNEQFFGPGTRLTVL.

The DNA for the CDR3 is TGTGCCAGCAGCTTGGTGGGGGGGCTCGTGAATTCACCCCTCCACTTT. Translation: CASSLVGGLVNSPLHF. The chain joins TRBV7-2 to TRBJ1-6; D possibly corresponds to TRBD1 (6 bases). This CDR3 has 16 amino acids. Trimming took 3 bases from V and 7 from J, leaving 16 bases between them. Germline V lookup: CDR1 SGHTA, CDR2 FQGNSA.